The TCR beta chain described here comes from a study of cytomegalovirus exposure and HLA in healthy donors. Whole-study context: Approximately 81% of a few hundred genotyped donors fell in the Caucasian-associated ancestry cluster. General observations from the study: Later on, a genetic analysis was performed. It linked a missense variant in DCLRE1C with V- and J-gene trimming of TCR beta. TCR beta chains numbering some 160 were designated cytomegalovirus-associated. Sequence variants that were highly shared formed a cluster that was likely a sequencing artifact.

Germline CDR1 SEHNR, CDR2 FQNEAQ (reference sequence). The V gene lost 0 bases and the J gene lost 5 bases, with 13 bases spanning the gap. CDR3 length equals 15 residues. 13 Jbeta primers and 60 Vbeta primers were used for the PCR. Some clones are missing from TCRdb's copy, which holds only in-frame ones; the method was immunoSEQ multiplex PCR. The sample consists of 150,000 to 200,000 clones, more than 70% of them appearing once. Concerning this clone: Its target is unknown.

The receptor was isolated from a girl aged 10-17 years in good health and CMV-seropositive. The material sequenced was PBMCs. This chain joins TRBV7-9 and TRBJ1-1, with D maybe TRBD1 (6 bases). The CDR3 reads CASSLATGLGTEAFF. The CDR3 DNA reads TGTGCCAGCAGCTTAGCCACAGGGTTGGGGACTGAAGCTTTCTTT. Variable domain in full (rest from reference TRBV7-9 and TRBJ1-1): DTGVSQNPRHKITKRGQNVTFRCDPISEHNRLYWYRQTLGQGPEFLTYFQNEAQLEKSRLLSDRFSAERPKGSFSTLEIQRTEQGDSAMYLCASSLATGLGTEAFFGQGTRLTVV.